These T cell receptor beta chains were read from a single sample in a study of TIL therapy for anti-PD-1-resistant metastatic lung cancer. Using immunoSEQ multiplex PCR, the repertoire was profiled, and TCRdb retains in-frame clones only, with some absent. The sample includes 50,000 to 70,000 clones, roughly 69% seen only once; the top ten take over 6.5%. The material sequenced was blood, taken at baseline. These receptors came from a person aged 25 to 85 with non-small cell lung cancer. Each CDR3 is given with its conserved first and last residue. Each record gives: CDR3 protein, CDR3 DNA, D gene, J gene, V gene, clone size. A D gene is named only where the DNA matches it firmly. Not all rows give a size; the values are once, few, many and, for expanded clones, a class.

CDR3: CASLRFWQPQHF
DNA: TGTGCAAGTCTCAGGTTCTGGCAGCCCCAGCATTTT
D: NA
J: TRBJ1-5
V: TRBV12-2
size: NA

CDR3: CASSHSPGPRTDTQYF
DNA: TGCGCCAGCAGCCACTCCCCAGGACCTCGCACAGATACGCAGTATTTT
D: NA
J: TRBJ2-3
V: TRBV4-1
size: NA

CDR3: CASSFGASQETQYF
DNA: TGTGCCAGCAGCTTTGGGGCTTCCCAAGAGACCCAGTACTTC
D: NA
J: TRBJ2-5
V: TRBV11-3
size: few

CDR3: CASRQQGGNSNQPQHF
DNA: TGTGCCAGCAGACAACAGGGGGGAAATAGCAATCAGCCCCAGCATTTT
D: TRBD1
J: TRBJ1-5
V: TRBV2
size: NA

CDR3: CASSLDGATNEKLFF
DNA: TGTGCCAGCAGCCTCGACGGTGCAACTAATGAAAAACTGTTTTTT
D: NA
J: TRBJ1-4
V: TRBV5-8
size: NA

CDR3: CASSLAGASKEQFF
DNA: TGTGCCAGCAGCTTAGCGGGGGCATCGAAAGAGCAGTTCTTC
D: NA
J: TRBJ2-1
V: TRBV7-9
size: NA

CDR3: CASSVRDRGNEKLFF
DNA: TGTGCCAGCAGCGTCCGGGACAGAGGTAATGAAAAACTGTTTTTT
D: TRBD1
J: TRBJ1-4
V: TRBV5-4
size: few

CDR3: CASSSLEVGALGYTF
DNA: TGTGCCAGCAGCTCACTAGAGGTGGGGGCGTTAGGCTACACCTTC
D: NA
J: TRBJ1-2
V: TRBV11-2
size: NA

CDR3: CASSFQGAYGEQYF
DNA: TGTGCCAGCAGCTTCCAGGGGGCTTACGGCGAGCAGTACTTC
D: TRBD1
J: TRBJ2-7
V: TRBV11-3
size: NA

CDR3: CASSPTVLNYGYTF
DNA: TGCGCCAGCAGCCCGACAGTCCTTAACTATGGCTACACCTTC
D: NA
J: TRBJ1-2
V: TRBV4-1
size: NA

CDR3: CASSLGRETTEAFF
DNA: TGTGCCAGCAGCTTAGGGAGGGAAACCACTGAAGCTTTCTTT
D: NA
J: TRBJ1-1
V: TRBV7-8
size: NA

CDR3: CATSRSPHVTGGEQYF
DNA: TGTGCCACCAGCAGAAGCCCCCACGTGACGGGAGGCGAGCAGTACTTC
D: TRBD2
J: TRBJ2-7
V: TRBV15
size: NA

CDR3: CASSPPYLGAGYTF
DNA: TGTGCCAGCAGCCCACCTTACTTGGGGGCTGGCTACACCTTC
D: NA
J: TRBJ1-2
V: TRBV7-9
size: NA

CDR3: CASSVGTGNSYEQYF
DNA: TGTGCCAGCAGCGTCGGGACAGGAAACTCCTACGAGCAGTACTTC
D: TRBD1
J: TRBJ2-7
V: TRBV9
size: NA

CDR3: CASEPGRSSYEQYF
DNA: TGCGCCAGCGAACCGGGACGGAGCTCCTACGAGCAGTACTTC
D: NA
J: TRBJ2-7
V: TRBV5-1
size: NA

CDR3: CASREGITNTGELFF
DNA: TGCGCCAGCAGGGAGGGGATAACGAACACCGGGGAGCTGTTTTTT
D: NA
J: TRBJ2-2
V: TRBV5-1
size: once

CDR3: CASSPDGYEQYF
DNA: TGTGCCAGCAGCCCCGACGGCTACGAGCAGTACTTC
D: NA
J: TRBJ2-7
V: TRBV11-2
size: few

CDR3: CALEASGRAKNIQYF
DNA: TGTGCCTTGGAAGCTAGCGGGAGAGCCAAAAACATTCAGTACTTC
D: TRBD2
J: TRBJ2-4
V: TRBV30
size: NA

CDR3: CASSSPRGPNEKLFF
DNA: TGTGCCAGCAGTTCACCCAGGGGCCCTAATGAAAAACTGTTTTTT
D: NA
J: TRBJ1-4
V: TRBV2
size: NA

CDR3: CSGGGGRGNYGYTF
DNA: TGCAGCGGAGGGGGGGGCAGAGGGAACTATGGCTACACCTTC
D: NA
J: TRBJ1-2
V: TRBV29-1
size: NA

CDR3: CASSRRGTQDSPLHF
DNA: TGTGCCAGCAGCCGCCGCGGGACACAAGATTCACCCCTCCACTTT
D: NA
J: TRBJ1-6
V: TRBV6-6
size: NA

CDR3: CASSQLWQGSNQPQHF
DNA: TGTGCCAGCAGCCAATTGTGGCAGGGCAGCAATCAGCCCCAGCATTTT
D: NA
J: TRBJ1-5
V: TRBV16
size: few

CDR3: CASSLRMNTEAFF
DNA: TGCGCCAGCAGCCTCAGAATGAACACTGAAGCTTTCTTT
D: NA
J: TRBJ1-1
V: TRBV4-1
size: NA

CDR3: CASSLSLSSGNTIYF
DNA: TGTGCCAGCAGCTTATCCTTGAGCTCTGGAAACACCATATATTTT
D: NA
J: TRBJ1-3
V: TRBV11-2
size: NA

CDR3: CASSVGGTSNYEQYF
DNA: TGTGCCAGCAGCGTAGGGGGGACTAGTAACTACGAGCAGTACTTC
D: TRBD2
J: TRBJ2-7
V: TRBV9
size: NA

CDR3: CASSPDRLSEAFF
DNA: TGTGCCAGCTCGCCCGATAGGTTGTCTGAAGCTTTCTTT
D: NA
J: TRBJ1-1
V: TRBV18
size: NA

CDR3: CASSPLGSGRASSPLHF
DNA: TGTGCCAGCTCACCACTAGGGAGCGGAAGGGCTAGTTCACCCCTCCACTTT
D: NA
J: TRBJ1-6
V: TRBV18
size: few

CDR3: CASSPSTDTQYF
DNA: TGTGCCAGCTCGCCTAGCACAGATACGCAGTATTTT
D: NA
J: TRBJ2-3
V: TRBV18
size: NA

CDR3: CASSTYAGNEQYF
DNA: TGTGCCAGCAGCACATACGCGGGGAACGAGCAGTACTTC
D: NA
J: TRBJ2-7
V: TRBV7-9
size: NA

CDR3: CASSYRSKNNEQFF
DNA: TGTGCCAGCAGCTACCGATCAAAAAACAATGAGCAGTTCTTC
D: NA
J: TRBJ2-1
V: TRBV11-3
size: NA

CDR3: CASSLALTGLGEKLFF
DNA: TGTGCCAGCAGCTTAGCGCTAACAGGGCTGGGGGAAAAACTGTTTTTT
D: NA
J: TRBJ1-4
V: TRBV7-9
size: NA

CDR3: CASTKQGRETQYF
DNA: TGTGCCAGCACTAAACAGGGAAGAGAGACCCAGTACTTC
D: NA
J: TRBJ2-5
V: TRBV28
size: once

CDR3: CASRPGQVSYEQYF
DNA: TGTGCTAGCAGGCCGGGACAGGTCTCCTACGAGCAGTACTTC
D: TRBD1
J: TRBJ2-7
V: TRBV7-7
size: NA

CDR3: CASSGSSGTEVYSFTHEQFF
DNA: TGTGCCAGCAGTGGCTCTTCCGGGACAGAAGTCTACAGTTTCACCCATGAGCAGTTCTTC
D: TRBD1
J: TRBJ2-1
V: TRBV6-1
size: NA

CDR3: CASSQLGTGGVEQYF
DNA: TGCGCCAGCAGCCAACTGGGGACTGGAGGGGTCGAGCAGTACTTC
D: NA
J: TRBJ2-7
V: TRBV4-1
size: NA

CDR3: CAIGQVNTEAFF
DNA: TGTGCCATCGGACAGGTCAACACTGAAGCTTTCTTT
D: TRBD1
J: TRBJ1-1
V: TRBV10-3
size: few

CDR3: CASSLNRGSNTGELFF
DNA: TGTGCCAGCAGCTTAAACAGGGGATCCAACACCGGGGAGCTGTTTTTT
D: TRBD1
J: TRBJ2-2
V: TRBV7-2
size: NA

CDR3: CASSVAPRTRQRHEQYF
DNA: TGTGCCAGCAGCGTAGCTCCCCGAACTAGGCAACGTCACGAGCAGTACTTC
D: NA
J: TRBJ2-7
V: TRBV9
size: NA

CDR3: CASSDRTVFHF
DNA: TGTGCCAGCAGCGATCGGACGGTCTTCCACTTT
D: NA
J: TRBJ1-6
V: TRBV2
size: few

CDR3: CATSIAGRGRKGGYTF
DNA: TGTGCCACCAGCATTGCGGGCAGGGGACGGAAAGGCGGCTACACCTTC
D: NA
J: TRBJ1-2
V: TRBV15
size: NA

CDR3: CASRGNPNTGELFF
DNA: TGTGCCAGCAGGGGTAACCCGAACACCGGGGAGCTGTTTTTT
D: NA
J: TRBJ2-2
V: TRBV2
size: NA

CDR3: CASSPAYQRANEKLFF
DNA: TGCGCCAGCAGCCCCGCTTACCAGCGAGCTAATGAAAAACTGTTTTTT
D: NA
J: TRBJ1-4
V: TRBV4-1
size: NA

CDR3: CASSLYRDRQPQHF
DNA: TGTGCCAGCAGTTTATACAGGGATCGTCAGCCCCAGCATTTT
D: NA
J: TRBJ1-5
V: TRBV28
size: many

CDR3: CASSQDLAGGYEQYF
DNA: TGTGCCAGCAGCCAAGATTTGGCGGGAGGGTACGAGCAGTACTTC
D: TRBD2
J: TRBJ2-7
V: TRBV4-2
size: NA

CDR3: CASSLSPNYGYTF
DNA: TGTGCCAGCAGCTTAAGCCCAAACTATGGCTACACCTTC
D: NA
J: TRBJ1-2
V: TRBV7-2
size: NA

CDR3: CASSLVGGVVNTQYF
DNA: TGTGCCAGCAGCTTAGTAGGAGGGGTAGTAAATACGCAGTATTTT
D: NA
J: TRBJ2-3
V: TRBV11-2
size: NA